These 14 T cell receptor beta chains originate from one sample sequenced in a study of blood T cell repertoires in COVID-19. Produced via immunoSEQ multiplex PCR; TCRdb's table is partial and in-frame only. In the table there are approximately 150,000 clones, approximately 87% of which are singletons. Sequenced: peripheral blood. The origin of the receptors is a man in his forties or fifties who had recovered from COVID-19.

CDR3: CASRNQDRGPTEAFF. CDR3 DNA sequence: TGTGCCAGCCGGAATCAGGACAGGGGACCAACTGAAGCTTTCTTT. The V and J genes are TRBV6-5 and TRBJ1-1; 9 bases agree with TRBD1. J lost 5 bases, V lost 8 bases, and 12 bases had no gene match. This CDR3 has 15 residues. Germline V CDR1 and CDR2: MNHEY, SVGAGI.

V and J are TRBV4-1 and TRBJ2-1; 7 positions match TRBD1. This CDR3 has 15 residues. Germline V gene lookup returns CDR1 MGHRA and CDR2 YSYEKL. V shed 1 base, J shed 6 bases, and the junction held 6 bases outside the gene matches. The CDR3 spells CASSQARTGVNEQFF. The CDR3 DNA reads TGCGCCAGCAGCCAAGCACGCACAGGGGTCAATGAGCAGTTCTTC.

In this sample, this clone turned up once. The V and J genes are TRBV6-1 and TRBJ2-7; 7 nucleotides line up with TRBD2. CDR3 length: 13 amino acids. The V gene end was trimmed by 3 bases and the J gene end by 6 bases; junction bases not matched to a gene: 5. CDR1 and CDR2 from the germline V gene are MNHNS and SASEGT. As DNA, the CDR3 is TGTGCCAGCAGTGAGGTAGGACTAGGCGAGCAGTACTTC. This gives the protein CASSEVGLGEQYF.

This clone has just a few counts. The gene calls are TRBV6-5 and TRBJ1-4; the match to TRBD1 covers 7 bases. There are 14 residues in the CDR3. The V and J ends lost 2 bases and 9 bases, in that order; junction bases with no gene match: 6. The germline V gene encodes CDR1 MNHEY and CDR2 SVGAGI. The CDR3 DNA sequence: TGTGCCAGCAGTTACGGGGACAGTGCAAAAAAACTGTTTTTT. Its translation is CASSYGDSAKKLFF.

V gene TRBV10-1 combines with J gene TRBJ1-1; TRBD1 matches 12 bases. Looked up from germline, CDR1 is WNHNN and CDR2 is SYGVQD (reference sequence). The CDR3 consists of 17 residues. J was trimmed by 2 bases and V by 4 bases; bases with no gene match: 8. The CDR3 loop is CASSGGTGGRSNTEAFF. The CDR3 DNA reads as TGCGCCAGCAGTGGGGGGACAGGGGGCAGGAGTAACACTGAAGCTTTCTTT.

The chain joins TRBV13 to TRBJ2-1; 7 bases are shared with TRBD1. The CDR3 contains 18 residues. Germline CDR1 and CDR2: PRHDT and FYEKMQ (reference sequence). V lost 5 bases to trimming and J lost 0 bases; unmatched junction nucleotides: 13. This CDR3 is CASSQVDRVGFSYNEQFF. The DNA for the CDR3 is TGTGCCAGCAGCCAAGTTGACAGGGTCGGTTTCTCCTACAATGAGCAGTTCTTC.

The J gene is TRBJ2-7, the V gene TRBV19, with D possibly TRBD1 on 6 matching bases. The V and J ends lost 4 bases and 6 bases respectively, with 13 bases between them. CDR3 size: 13 residues. Per germline, CDR1 LNHDA and CDR2 SQIVND (reference sequence). The CDR3 protein is CASSKNRVGEQYF. The CDR3 DNA reads TGTGCCAGTAGTAAAAACAGGGTCGGCGAGCAGTACTTC.

This clone was found a few times. This chain uses TRBV30 with TRBJ2-7; 10 bases line up with TRBD1. CDR1 is GTSNPN and CDR2 is SVGIG in the germline V gene (reference sequence). The CDR3 sequence is 14 residues long. V lost 6 bases, J lost 4 bases, and 9 bases stayed unmatched. DNA for the CDR3: TGTGCCTGTCAAGGGAGACAGGGGGCGTACGAGCAGTACTTC. This codes for CACQGRQGAYEQYF.

The J gene is TRBJ1-3, the V gene TRBV19, with unresolved D. Germline CDR1 LNHDA, CDR2 SQIVND (reference sequence). The CDR3 has 15 amino acids. V gave up 3 bases and J gave up 4 bases, with 13 bases separating them. CDR3 sequence reads: CASSILRSEGNTIYF. CDR3 nucleotide sequence: TGTGCCAGTAGTATTCTGAGGTCGGAAGGAAACACCATATATTTT.

In nucleotides, the CDR3 is TGTGCCAGCAGCCAAGATTTGCCAGGGTGGAGCAATGAAAAACTGTTTTTT. Its protein is CASSQDLPGWSNEKLFF. The chain couples TRBV3-1 (or the pseudogene TRBV3-2) to TRBJ1-4; TRBD1 might be the D (5 bases). V was clipped by 0 bases and J by 5 bases, with 16 bases between them. The germline V gene has CDR1 LGHDT and CDR2 YNNKEL (reference sequence). The CDR3 is made up of 17 amino acids.

The chain uses TRBV24-1 and TRBJ2-1; tentatively, D is TRBD2 (6 bases). CDR1 and CDR2 from the germline V gene are KGHDR and SFDVKD. V lost 4 bases, J lost 4 bases, and 13 bases lay in between. The CDR3 sequence is 15 residues long. The CDR3 loop reads CATSEGGNRYNEQFF. The DNA for the CDR3 is TGTGCCACCAGTGAGGGGGGTAATAGGTACAATGAGCAGTTCTTC.

The chain uses TRBV6-5 and TRBJ1-1; D is uncertain. Germline V lookup: CDR1 MNHEY, CDR2 SVGAGI. The CDR3 consists of 12 residues. The V end lost 7 bases, the J end lost 5 bases, and 11 bases lay between the germline ends. The CDR3, as DNA: TGTGCCAGCACCCTAGGTATTACTGAAGCTTTCTTT. It encodes CASTLGITEAFF.

This clone was observed once. CDR3 DNA sequence: TGTGCCAGCAGTTACTCGGCGACAGCGTTTGAGACCCAGTACTTC. Translation gives CASSYSATAFETQYF. The chain has TRBV6-5 and TRBJ2-5, with D possibly matching TRBD1 (5 bases). The V gene lost 0 bases and the J gene lost 5 bases, with 13 bases spanning the gap. Per germline, CDR1 MNHEY and CDR2 SVGAGI. The CDR3 is 15 amino acids.

The chain carries TRBV18 and TRBJ2-7; 9 bases match TRBD1. The junction had 3 bases not matched to a gene; V was cut back by 3 bases and J by 0 bases. The CDR3 extends over 15 amino acids. From germline, CDR1 is KGHSH and CDR2 LQKENI. CDR3 in DNA: TGTGCCAGCTCACCCCGACAGGGGGACTCCTACGAGCAGTACTTC. The encoded protein is CASSPRQGDSYEQYF.